Here is one T cell receptor (beta chain) with its context. Its antigen is unidentified. Repertoires were generated with immunoSEQ multiplex PCR, while TCRdb's copy carries only in-frame clones and drops some. The profile shows 100,000 to 150,000 clones, approximately 90% of them singletons. The data were obtained in a study of T cell responses to AZD1222 COVID-19 vaccine. Study findings and constraints: Only a handful of AZD1222 recipients tested seropositive at baseline. Once two AZD1222 doses were given, Spike-specific TCR breadth and depth went up. Spike regions recognized by vaccine-associated CD4 TCRs spanned the protein, led by 160-218 and 743-854.

The CDR3 consists of 14 residues. Deletions cut 2 bases from V and 6 bases from J, with 13 bases between. CDR1 LNHDA and CDR2 SQIVND come from the germline V gene (reference sequence). Source: peripheral blood, taken 28 days after the second AZD1222 dose. The chain joins TRBV19 to TRBJ1-1, with a weak D call TRBD1 (5 bases). The receptor was isolated from an adult who received the AZD1222 COVID-19 vaccine. As DNA, the CDR3 is TGTGCCAGTAGTATAAAGACGCAGGGTTCTGAAGCTTTCTTT. Translated, it gives CASSIKTQGSEAFF.